The entry that follows covers one TCR beta chain sequence. As yet, its antigen is unknown. This specimen comes from a study of cytomegalovirus exposure and HLA in healthy donors. Across the whole study: An earlier analysis identified 120 million or so unique TCR beta sequences in about 180 million T cells. The Caucasian-associated ancestry cluster held roughly 78% of around 380 genotyped donors.

PCR primers comprised 60 Vbeta and 13 Jbeta primers. Sequencing used immunoSEQ multiplex PCR; TCRdb keeps in-frame clones, though not all of them. The sample includes roughly 150,000 clones, around 85% seen only once; the top ten take under 1.5%. The germline V gene has CDR1 LNHDA and CDR2 SQIVND (reference sequence). Trimming took 6 bases from V and 4 from J; bases not matched to a gene: 8. CDR3 length equals 16 residues. Overall study findings and caveats: Some public TCRs appeared in many individuals, while most sequences were rare. Excluded were some V segments that proved indistinguishable, including TRBV6-2 and TRBV6-3.

Sequenced input: PBMCs. The TCR sequence derives from a man in his forties or fifties in good health and CMV-seropositive. The chain links TRBV19 to TRBJ2-2; 10 nucleotides line up with TRBD1. The CDR3 here is CASSRTGTGATGELFF. For the CDR3, the DNA is TGTGCCAGTAGCCGCACCGGGACAGGGGCCACCGGGGAGCTGTTTTTT.